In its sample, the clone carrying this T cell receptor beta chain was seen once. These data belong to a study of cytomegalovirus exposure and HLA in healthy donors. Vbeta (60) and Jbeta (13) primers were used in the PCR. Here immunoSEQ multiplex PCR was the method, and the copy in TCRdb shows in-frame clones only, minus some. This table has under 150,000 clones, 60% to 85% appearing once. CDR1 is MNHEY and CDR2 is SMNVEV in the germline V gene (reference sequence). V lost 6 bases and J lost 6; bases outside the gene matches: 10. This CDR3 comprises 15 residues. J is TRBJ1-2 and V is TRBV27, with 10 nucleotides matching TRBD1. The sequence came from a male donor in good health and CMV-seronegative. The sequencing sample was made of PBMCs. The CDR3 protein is CASRRPGQGSNGYTF. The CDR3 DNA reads TGTGCCAGCAGGCGTCCGGGACAGGGGTCGAATGGCTACACCTTC.